Listed below are T cell receptor beta chains from one sample, sequenced in a study of molecular identifiers for immune sequencing clone quantification. One entry per CDR3 protein results from TCRdb running MiXCR on the PCR reads. The sample yields about 510,000 distinct CDR3 sequences, around 23% seen once. Sequences were obtained from naive CD8+ T cells from blood, with Jurkat cell RNA spiked in. The receptors were sampled from a human donor in good health. Some libraries in this study had Jurkat cell RNA spiked in. The conserved cysteine and the conserved F or W are not part of the CDR3 here. D genes are given only for firm matches.

d_gene: TRBD1
v_gene: TRBV5-1
CDR3aa: ASSAGQGPNTEAF

d_gene: NA
v_gene: TRBV5-1
CDR3aa: ASSLVGGEGYSPLH

d_gene: NA
v_gene: TRBV30
CDR3aa: AWSPSYRANEKLF

d_gene: NA
v_gene: TRBV7-2
CDR3aa: ASSNLPRLGADEQF

d_gene: NA
v_gene: TRBV4-3
CDR3aa: ASSQDSRTASYNEQF

d_gene: NA
v_gene: TRBV6-2/TRBV6-3
CDR3aa: ASSYSADTTDTQY

d_gene: NA
v_gene: TRBV6-2/TRBV6-3
CDR3aa: ASSTLFSNQPQH

d_gene: NA
v_gene: TRBV27
CDR3aa: ASSSGTGMYQETQY

d_gene: TRBD1
v_gene: TRBV19
CDR3aa: ASSIGQGVPDTQY

d_gene: NA
v_gene: TRBV3-2
CDR3aa: ASPTGDSPSTDTQY

d_gene: NA
v_gene: TRBV6-5
CDR3aa: ASSWRPSTDTQY

d_gene: TRBD2
v_gene: TRBV2
CDR3aa: ASSDLLAGGYTGELF

d_gene: NA
v_gene: TRBV12-3/TRBV12-4
CDR3aa: ASSFTQGAGDTQY

d_gene: NA
v_gene: TRBV19
CDR3aa: ASSLVGYSGANVLT

d_gene: NA
v_gene: TRBV28
CDR3aa: ASSYRGPTEAF

d_gene: TRBD1
v_gene: TRBV28
CDR3aa: ASSFPGTDHSTDTQY